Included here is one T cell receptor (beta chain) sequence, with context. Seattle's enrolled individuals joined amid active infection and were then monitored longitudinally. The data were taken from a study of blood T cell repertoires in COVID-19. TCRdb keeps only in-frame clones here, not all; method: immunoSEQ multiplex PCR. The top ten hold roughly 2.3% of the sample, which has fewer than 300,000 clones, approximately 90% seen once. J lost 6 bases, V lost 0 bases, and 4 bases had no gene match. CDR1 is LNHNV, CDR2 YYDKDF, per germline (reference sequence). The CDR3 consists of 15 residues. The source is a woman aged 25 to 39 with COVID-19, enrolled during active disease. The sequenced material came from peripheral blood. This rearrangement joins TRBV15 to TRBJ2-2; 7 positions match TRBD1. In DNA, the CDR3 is TGTGCCACCAGCAGAGATACAGGGGTCCCCGGGGAGCTGTTTTTT. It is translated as CATSRDTGVPGELFF.